This is a list of T cell receptor beta chains from one sample in a study of blood T cell repertoires in COVID-19. Profiling relied on immunoSEQ multiplex PCR, and the TCRdb table lists in-frame clones only, not all of them. The table has about 250,000 clones, 75% to 90% seen once. Sequencing input: peripheral blood. The receptor set was obtained from a woman between 40 and 50 years old who had recovered from COVID-19. Each CDR3 is given with its conserved first and last residue. The D gene is left open where the match is weak. Size tells how often a clone was seen (once, few, many) or the class of an expanded clone, and some rows leave it out.

size | J | V | D | DNA | CDR3
NA | TRBJ2-1 | TRBV9 | NA | TGTGCCAGCAGCGTACGGGTGTCCTACAATGAGCAGTTCTTC | CASSVRVSYNEQFF
NA | TRBJ2-7 | TRBV7-9 | TRBD1 | TGTGCCAGCAGCTGGGAGTCCTTCGGGACAGGGGGCTACGAGCAGTACTTC | CASSWESFGTGGYEQYF
NA | TRBJ2-3 | TRBV19 | NA | TGTGCCAGTAGTATAGGTGCGGGGATTATCACAGATACGCAGTATTTT | CASSIGAGIITDTQYF
NA | TRBJ1-2 | TRBV25-1 | TRBD1 | TGTGCCAGCACCCTGACAGGGGACGGCTACACCTTC | CASTLTGDGYTF
NA | TRBJ2-7 | TRBV10-3 | TRBD2 | TGTGCCTCCTGCGGGCGGGAGGACTCCTACGAGCAGTACTTC | CASCGREDSYEQYF
NA | TRBJ2-3 | TRBV28 | NA | TGTGCCAGCAGTTTACAAGATACGCAGTATTTT | CASSLQDTQYF
NA | TRBJ2-3 | TRBV19 | NA | TGTGCCAGTAGTTGGCGGGATACGCAGTATTTT | CASSWRDTQYF
NA | TRBJ2-7 | TRBV30 | TRBD1 | TGTGCCTGGAGCACCCGGGTGTCGGGACAGGGTCGCTACGAGCAGTACTTC | CAWSTRVSGQGRYEQYF
NA | TRBJ2-2 | TRBV6-6 | NA | TGTGCCAGCAATGTGGGAGGTGATTACGGGGAGCTGTTTTTT | CASNVGGDYGELFF
NA | TRBJ1-6 | TRBV7-2 | TRBD1 | TGTGCCAGCAGCTTAGGAGGTCCCGGGACAGGGTTAAGTCTTCCCCTCCACTTT | CASSLGGPGTGLSLPLHF
NA | TRBJ1-1 | TRBV27 | TRBD1 | TGTGCCAGCAGTCCCGGGGACAGCTCCCCGAACACTGAAGCTTTCTTT | CASSPGDSSPNTEAFF
NA | TRBJ1-2 | TRBV25-1 | TRBD1 | TGTGCCAGCAGTGACCACGACAGGGGCCAGAGTGGCTACACCTTC | CASSDHDRGQSGYTF
NA | TRBJ1-2 | TRBV7-9 | TRBD1 | TGTGCCAGCAGCTATATCGACAGGGAGTGGTATGGCTACACCTTC | CASSYIDREWYGYTF
NA | TRBJ1-1 | TRBV3-1/TRBV3-2 | NA | TGTGCCAGCAGCCAAGATCGCAGTGAAGCTTTCTTT | CASSQDRSEAFF
NA | TRBJ2-7 | TRBV19 | TRBD1 | TGTGCCTCGCGGCAGGGGGCACAGGAGCAGTACTTC | CASRQGAQEQYF
few | TRBJ1-2 | TRBV6-5 | NA | TGTGCCAGCAGTTTAAACAGGGACGAAAACTATGGCTACACCTTC | CASSLNRDENYGYTF
once | TRBJ1-5 | TRBV7-6 | NA | TGTGCCAGCAGCGCGTCAGCCAGGGGCGTATATAGCAATCAGCCCCAGCATTTT | CASSASARGVYSNQPQHF
NA | TRBJ2-7 | TRBV24-1 | TRBD1 | TGTGCCACCAGTGACCGGACAGGGGCATACTACGAGCAGTACTTC | CATSDRTGAYYEQYF
NA | TRBJ2-3 | TRBV29-1 | NA | TGCAGCGTTGACCCCGACTACCCATCGGCGCAGTATTTT | CSVDPDYPSAQYF
NA | TRBJ2-1 | TRBV10-3 | TRBD2 | TGTGCCATCAGGACCGGATCTAGCGGTGCGTACAATGAGCAGTTCTTC | CAIRTGSSGAYNEQFF
NA | TRBJ2-7 | TRBV18 | TRBD1 | TGTGCCAGCTCACCACCGAGGACAGGGGTACCCTACGAGCAGTACTTC | CASSPPRTGVPYEQYF
NA | TRBJ1-3 | TRBV19 | TRBD1 | TGTGCCAGTAGTACGATGACAGGGGTAGCCGCGTTCTCTGGAAACACCATATATTTT | CASSTMTGVAAFSGNTIYF
once | TRBJ2-5 | TRBV3-1/TRBV3-2 | TRBD2 | TGTGCCAGCAGCCAAGTGGCTAGCGGGAGGATCCAGACCCAGTACTTC | CASSQVASGRIQTQYF
NA | TRBJ2-7 | TRBV6-1 | TRBD1 | TGTGCCAGCAGTGAAACGGGACAGAGCTCCTACGAGCAGTACTTC | CASSETGQSSYEQYF
NA | TRBJ2-1 | TRBV2 | TRBD2 | TGTGCCAGCCTCCAGACTAGCGGGGGCTCCTACAATGAGCAGTTCTTC | CASLQTSGGSYNEQFF
NA | TRBJ1-6 | TRBV5-5 | NA | TGTGCCAGCAGCCTTACGGGACAACAGAGCTCCTATAATTCACCCCTCCACTTT | CASSLTGQQSSYNSPLHF